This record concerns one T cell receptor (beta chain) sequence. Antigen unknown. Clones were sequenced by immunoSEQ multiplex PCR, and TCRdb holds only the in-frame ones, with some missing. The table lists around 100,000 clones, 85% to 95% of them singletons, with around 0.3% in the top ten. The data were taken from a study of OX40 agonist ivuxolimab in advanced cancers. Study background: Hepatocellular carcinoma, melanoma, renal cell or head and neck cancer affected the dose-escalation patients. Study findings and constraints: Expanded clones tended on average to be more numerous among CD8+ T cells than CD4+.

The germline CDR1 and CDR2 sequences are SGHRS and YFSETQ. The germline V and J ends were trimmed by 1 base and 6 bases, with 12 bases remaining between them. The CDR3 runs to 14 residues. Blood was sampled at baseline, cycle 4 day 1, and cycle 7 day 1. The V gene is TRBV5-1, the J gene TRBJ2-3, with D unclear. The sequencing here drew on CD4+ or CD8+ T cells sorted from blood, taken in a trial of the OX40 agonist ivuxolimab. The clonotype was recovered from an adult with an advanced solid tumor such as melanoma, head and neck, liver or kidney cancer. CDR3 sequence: CASSLFPARDTQYF. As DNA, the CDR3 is TGCGCCAGCAGCTTGTTCCCAGCTCGGGATACGCAGTATTTT.